Presented here are 26 T cell receptor beta chains from one specimen sequenced in a study of glioma-infiltrating T cells after dendritic cell vaccination. Sequencing used immunoSEQ multiplex PCR; TCRdb keeps in-frame clones, though not all of them. The table includes 90,000 or so clones, roughly 84% detected once. Here the sequenced sample was blood, taken before dendritic cell vaccination. These TCRs come from a human donor with glioblastoma.

J is TRBJ1-1 and V is TRBV5-1, with D possibly being TRBD1 (5 bases). Deletions cut 4 bases from V and 4 bases from J, with 8 bases between. The germline V gene has CDR1 SGHRS and CDR2 YFSETQ. The CDR3 is made up of 12 amino acids. DNA of the CDR3: TGCGCCAGCAGCCCAGGGTTCACTGAAGCTTTCTTT. As protein: CASSPGFTEAFF.

This clone showed up just once. J is TRBJ2-6 and V is TRBV27; D not certain. V was trimmed by 3 bases and J by 0 bases, leaving 12 bases between them. Germline-derived CDR1 and CDR2 are MNHEY and SMNVEV (reference sequence). This CDR3 is 17 amino acids long. CDR3 in DNA: TGTGCCAGCAGTTTCGTTCCTTCCCCCTCTGGGGCCAACGTCCTGACTTTC. The encoded protein is CASSFVPSPSGANVLTF.

The chain carries TRBV29-1 and TRBJ2-7; TRBD1 might be the D (5 bases). The CDR3 runs 12 residues. Deletions cut 6 bases from V and 5 bases from J, with 14 bases between. CDR1 is SQVTM and CDR2 is ANQGSEA in the germline V gene. The chain's CDR3 is CSVSTRVDEQYF. CDR3 bases: TGCAGCGTCTCAACCAGGGTGGACGAGCAGTACTTC.

The chain recombines TRBV7-6 with TRBJ2-3, with D perhaps matching TRBD1 (6 bases). Germline lookup yields CDR1 SGHVS and CDR2 FNYEAQ. Trimming removed 4 bases at V and 6 bases at J, with 14 bases between. The CDR3 covers 14 residues. This chain's CDR3 is CASSSGTHGDTQYF. The DNA for the CDR3 is TGTGCCAGCAGCTCCGGGACACACGGGGATACGCAGTATTTT.

This clone was seen more than once but under ten times. The V gene is TRBV21-1, the J gene TRBJ1-6; the listed D gene, TRBD1, was not tested against the DNA. TRBV21-1 is annotated as a pseudogene. CDR3 size: 15 residues. CDR3 sequence (DNA): TGTGCCAGCAGCAAAGTGAGGGGGAACGGTTCACCCCTCCACTTT. Protein: CASSKVRGNGSPLHF.

The chain uses TRBV7-2 and TRBJ2-1; possible D gene TRBD2, 6 bases. Per the germline V gene, CDR1 is SGHTA and CDR2 is FQGNSA. The CDR3 consists of 15 residues. The V gene lost 5 bases and the J gene lost 4 bases, with 15 bases spanning the gap. CDR3 in DNA: TGTGCCAGCAGCCTGGGACTGCCCCAATACAATGAGCAGTTCTTC. This gives the protein CASSLGLPQYNEQFF. The full variable domain, rest sourced from reference TRBV7-2 and TRBJ2-1, is GAGVSQSPSNKVTEKGKDVELRCDPISGHTALYWYRQSLGQGLEFLIYFQGNSAPDKSGLPSDRFSAERTGGSVSTLTIQRTQQEDSAVYLCASSLGLPQYNEQFFGPGTRLTVL.

The V gene is TRBV5-7, the J gene TRBJ2-1; D not certain. TRBV5-7 is classed as an ORF, of uncertain function. Trimming shortened V by 4 bases and J by 13 bases, and 15 bases separated the two germline ends. This CDR3 is 12 amino acids long. CDR3 nucleotides: TGTGCCAGCAGCCTTTCCGAGGCCTTCCAGTTCTTC. This sequence encodes CASSLSEAFQFF.

The genes are TRBV5-4 and TRBJ2-5; TRBD1 agrees at 7 bases. J was trimmed by 3 bases and V by 1 base; bases with no gene match: 9. CDR3 length equals 16 residues. CDR1 and CDR2 from the germline V gene are SGHNT and YYREEE (reference sequence). The CDR3 is CASSLSPRQGEETQYF. The CDR3 bases are TGTGCCAGCAGCTTGAGCCCTAGACAGGGAGAAGAGACCCAGTACTTC.

J is TRBJ1-4 and V is TRBV5-8, with 10 bases matching TRBD1. V lost 4 bases, J lost 6 bases, and 3 bases stayed unmatched. This CDR3 is 14 amino acids long. The germline gives CDR1 SGHTS, CDR2 YDEGEE. CDR3 nucleotides: TGTGCCAGCAGCCCGGACAGGGGGGATGAAAAACTGTTTTTT. The encoded protein is CASSPDRGDEKLFF.

The CDR3 DNA reads TGTGCCAGCAGTTTTAGCACCTCCTACGAGCAGTACTTC. Translated: CASSFSTSYEQYF. The chain joins TRBV28 to TRBJ2-7; D is unclear. The CDR3 contains 13 residues. Trimming removed 3 bases from V and 0 bases from J, with 6 bases in between. Per germline, CDR1 MDHEN and CDR2 SYDVKM.

The V call is TRBV2, the J call TRBJ2-5, with 8 bases identical to TRBD1. This CDR3 has 14 residues. J gave up 6 bases and V 6 bases, and 9 bases lay outside the gene matches. CDR1 and CDR2 from the germline V gene are SNHLY and FYNNEI. Here the CDR3 reads CASREDRALQTQYF. The CDR3 DNA reads TGTGCCAGCAGGGAGGACAGGGCTTTACAGACCCAGTACTTC.

This rearrangement joins TRBV19 to TRBJ2-2; 10 bases are shared with TRBD2. V lost 3 bases and J lost 0; bases outside the gene matches: 4. The CDR3 sequence is 17 residues long. The germline V gene encodes CDR1 LNHDA and CDR2 SQIVND (reference sequence). The CDR3 region is CASSIRLAGANTGELFF. CDR3 in DNA: TGTGCCAGTAGTATTAGGCTAGCGGGGGCGAACACCGGGGAGCTGTTTTTT.

This clone was picked up one time. The J gene is TRBJ2-1, the V gene TRBV15, with D possibly TRBD2 on 6 matching bases. Trimming pared 0 bases from V and 10 bases from J, leaving 13 bases between. The CDR3 has 14 amino acids. Germline assignment: CDR1 LNHNV and CDR2 YYDKDF (reference sequence). CDR3 amino acids: CATSRDFGLAEQFF. The CDR3 DNA reads TGTGCCACCAGCAGAGATTTCGGGCTAGCGGAGCAGTTCTTC.

In the case of this clone: The junction and the germline gene differ at one end; a read error may be behind it. The rearrangement links TRBV5-4 to TRBJ2-7; 9 bases align to TRBD1. CDR1 and CDR2 from the germline V gene are SGHNT and YYREEE (reference sequence). CDR3 size: 16 residues. The CDR3 nucleotides are TGCGCCAGCAGCCAAGCCTATGAGACAGGGGGCTACGAGCAGTACTTC. This sequence encodes CASSQAYETGGYEQYF.

This clone showed up just once. The V and J genes are TRBV29-1 and TRBJ2-7, with TRBD2 matching 9 bases. The CDR3 runs to 13 residues. The V gene's germline CDR1 is SQVTM and CDR2 ANQGSEA. Unmatched junction bases numbered 6, after V lost 4 bases and J lost 5 bases. In nucleotides, the CDR3 is TGCAGCGTTGTGGGACTAGCTCACCACGAGCAGTACTTC. As protein: CSVVGLAHHEQYF.

This clone has a single count. The chain is built from TRBV18 and TRBJ1-1; D is unclear. The CDR3 contains 15 residues. V was clipped by 1 base and J by 7 bases, with 16 bases between them. CDR1 and CDR2 (germline): KGHSH, LQKENI. The CDR3 sequence is CASSPLGRKAFEAFF. The DNA of the CDR3 is TGTGCCAGCTCACCACTGGGGAGGAAGGCCTTTGAAGCTTTCTTT.

The CDR3 region has the DNA TGTGCCAGCAGCTTATTATTTGCGGGGGGCTACAATGAGCAGTTCTTC. Amino acids: CASSLLFAGGYNEQFF. The chain links TRBV7-3 to TRBJ2-1; TRBD2 aligns across 8 bases. Germline V gene sequence: CDR1 SGHTA, CDR2 FQGTGA. Trimming removed 2 bases from V and 3 bases from J; junction bases left unmatched: 6. CDR3 length: 16 amino acids.

J is TRBJ1-1 and V is TRBV19, with 11 positions matching TRBD1. With 3 bases clipped from V and 6 bases from J, the junction kept 15 bases outside the gene matches. The germline gives CDR1 LNHDA, CDR2 SQIVND (reference sequence). CDR3 length: 18 amino acids. The CDR3 here is CASSMGLRTGGIGAEAFF. DNA for the CDR3: TGTGCCAGTAGTATGGGGCTCCGGACAGGGGGCATCGGGGCTGAAGCTTTCTTT.

Only one count was recorded for this clone. The rearrangement links TRBV7-7 to TRBJ2-2, with 8 bases aligning to TRBD2. Per germline, CDR1 SSHAT and CDR2 FNYEAQ (reference sequence). J lost 4 bases, V lost 5 bases, and 6 bases had no gene match. CDR3 length: 15 residues. CDR3 residues: CASSSSGVSTGELFF. In DNA form, the CDR3 reads TGTGCCAGCAGCAGTAGCGGGGTGAGCACCGGGGAGCTGTTTTTT.

This chain joins TRBV25-1 and TRBJ2-1; the match to TRBD2 covers 8 bases. Germline CDR1 is MGHDK and CDR2 is SYGVNS. The CDR3 spans 16 residues. J lost 7 bases, V lost 2 bases, and 10 bases had no gene match. In nucleotides, the CDR3 is TGTGCCAGCAGTGAAGGGGTAGCGGGATGGTTAAATGAGCAGTTCTTC. This translates into CASSEGVAGWLNEQFF.

V and J are TRBV6-5 and TRBJ1-2; D ambiguous. The V and J ends lost 0 bases and 5 bases respectively, with 16 bases between them. From germline, CDR1 is MNHEY and CDR2 SVGAGI. This CDR3 region has 16 residues. CDR3 DNA sequence: TGTGCCAGCAGTTACTCGAGGTGGTCAGTTGGTTATGGCTACACCTTC. Translating it yields CASSYSRWSVGYGYTF.

The chain combines TRBV11-2 with TRBJ1-3; possibly TRBD1 for D (5 bases). Germline CDR1 is SGHAT and CDR2 is FQNNGV. The CDR3 length is 14 residues. Between the trimmed V and J ends, which lost 4 bases and 0 bases, there was a span of 7 bases. The CDR3 loop reads CASSWGGSGNTIYF. The CDR3 DNA reads TGTGCCAGCAGCTGGGGGGGCTCTGGAAACACCATATATTTT.

The chain employs TRBV2 and TRBJ2-1; D possibly corresponds to TRBD2 (6 bases). The CDR3 has 12 residues. With 4 bases removed from V and 8 bases from J, the gap between germline ends came to 9 bases. Germline CDR1 is SNHLY and CDR2 is FYNNEI. Here the CDR3 DNA reads TGTGCCAGCAGTGTGGAGGGGTATGAGCAGTTCTTC. This translates into CASSVEGYEQFF.

The V gene is TRBV4-1, the J gene TRBJ2-1; tentative D call: TRBD1 (5 bases). Germline CDR1 and CDR2: MGHRA and YSYEKL. This CDR3 has 12 amino acids. Between the trimmed V and J ends, which lost 6 bases and 5 bases, there was a span of 8 bases. In nucleotides, the CDR3 is TGCGCCAGCAGGAAACAGGACAATGAGCAGTTCTTC. The encoded protein is CASRKQDNEQFF.

J is TRBJ2-3 and V is TRBV5-6, with 9 nucleotides matching TRBD2. There are 18 residues in the CDR3. The V gene end was trimmed by 2 bases and the J gene end by 4 bases; junction bases not matched to a gene: 14. Germline values: CDR1 SGHDT, CDR2 YYEEEE. DNA of the CDR3: TGTGCCAGCAGCTTACCATCCGGGCGGGGGGGCTGGGCAGATACGCAGTATTTT. It codes for CASSLPSGRGGWADTQYF.

Here the CDR3 reads CASSPQGLETQYF. In nucleotides, the CDR3 is TGCGCCAGCAGCCCCCAGGGTTTAGAGACCCAGTACTTC. V and J are TRBV4-1 and TRBJ2-5, with D possibly being TRBD1 (5 bases). Trimming cost V 4 bases and J 4 bases, with 10 bases left between them. This CDR3 comprises 13 residues. Germline V gene data show CDR1 as MGHRA and CDR2 as YSYEKL.